These T cell receptor beta chains were read from a single sample in a study of shared clonotypes between healthy human individuals. The method was immunoSEQ multiplex PCR; TCRdb's version includes in-frame clones alone and lacks a portion of them. This table has 800,000 to 950,000 clones, about 96% appearing once. Sample: naive CD8+ T cells sorted from blood. These receptors all stem from a young man in good health. Each CDR3 is given with its conserved first and last residue. Each record gives: V gene, J gene, clone size, D gene, CDR3 protein, CDR3 DNA. D genes are given only for firm matches. Some rows mark clone size as missing; the rest say once, few, many or name a class of expanded clone.

v_call: TRBV6-1; j_call: TRBJ2-7; clone_size: NA; d_call: NA; cdr3_aa: CATSLGRAGTYEQYF; cdr3_nt: TGTGCCACCTCCCTCGGACGGGCGGGTACCTACGAGCAGTACTTC
v_call: TRBV30; j_call: TRBJ2-7; clone_size: NA; d_call: NA; cdr3_aa: CAWSVTVSEQYF; cdr3_nt: TGTGCCTGGAGTGTAACCGTGAGCGAGCAGTACTTC
v_call: TRBV6-5; j_call: TRBJ2-1; clone_size: NA; d_call: NA; cdr3_aa: CASSYSGPSSYNEQFF; cdr3_nt: TGTGCCAGCAGTTACTCTGGACCGAGCTCCTACAATGAGCAGTTCTTC
v_call: TRBV7-9; j_call: TRBJ2-1; clone_size: NA; d_call: TRBD2; cdr3_aa: CASSSQREEFF; cdr3_nt: TGTGCCAGCAGTTCCCAGCGGGAAGAGTTCTTC
v_call: TRBV15; j_call: TRBJ1-3; clone_size: NA; d_call: TRBD1; cdr3_aa: CATSRGRQGSPGNTIYF; cdr3_nt: TGTGCCACCAGCAGAGGGCGACAGGGGTCCCCTGGAAACACCATATATTTT
v_call: TRBV7-2; j_call: TRBJ2-3; clone_size: NA; d_call: NA; cdr3_aa: CASRPGGTDTQYF; cdr3_nt: TGTGCCAGCAGACCTGGGGGCACAGATACGCAGTATTTT
v_call: TRBV28; j_call: TRBJ2-7; clone_size: NA; d_call: TRBD2; cdr3_aa: CASSFLAGIFYEQYF; cdr3_nt: TGTGCCAGCAGTTTTCTAGCGGGAATTTTCTACGAGCAGTACTTC
v_call: TRBV27; j_call: TRBJ2-6; clone_size: NA; d_call: NA; cdr3_aa: CASRFSGANVLTF; cdr3_nt: TGTGCCAGCAGGTTCTCTGGGGCCAACGTCCTGACTTTC
v_call: TRBV5-1; j_call: TRBJ2-2; clone_size: NA; d_call: NA; cdr3_aa: CASSLVWGSGELFF; cdr3_nt: TGCGCCAGCAGCTTGGTCTGGGGGTCCGGGGAGCTGTTTTTT
v_call: TRBV5-1; j_call: TRBJ2-2; clone_size: NA; d_call: NA; cdr3_aa: CASSRRPEVNTGELFF; cdr3_nt: TGCGCCAGCAGCCGTAGACCGGAGGTGAACACCGGGGAGCTGTTTTTT
v_call: TRBV30; j_call: TRBJ2-7; clone_size: NA; d_call: TRBD2; cdr3_aa: CARGGLAGEYEQYF; cdr3_nt: TGTGCTCGTGGGGGACTAGCGGGAGAGTACGAGCAGTACTTC
v_call: TRBV9; j_call: TRBJ2-6; clone_size: NA; d_call: TRBD2; cdr3_aa: CASSVPGLAGDPSGANVLTF; cdr3_nt: TGTGCCAGCAGCGTTCCCGGACTAGCGGGAGATCCCTCTGGGGCCAACGTCCTGACTTTC
v_call: TRBV18; j_call: TRBJ2-1; clone_size: NA; d_call: TRBD2; cdr3_aa: CASWNSGGSEQFF; cdr3_nt: TGTGCCAGCTGGAATAGTGGCGGGAGTGAGCAGTTCTTC
v_call: TRBV7-9; j_call: TRBJ1-2; clone_size: NA; d_call: NA; cdr3_aa: CASNRAVGGYTF; cdr3_nt: TGTGCCAGCAACCGAGCCGTTGGTGGCTACACCTTC
v_call: TRBV30; j_call: TRBJ1-2; clone_size: NA; d_call: NA; cdr3_aa: CAWSVLEGDGYTF; cdr3_nt: TGTGCCTGGAGTGTACTAGAGGGAGATGGCTACACCTTC
v_call: TRBV7-9; j_call: TRBJ2-1; clone_size: NA; d_call: TRBD2; cdr3_aa: CASSPGTSGINNEQFF; cdr3_nt: TGTGCCAGCAGCCCCGGGACTAGCGGAATCAACAATGAGCAGTTCTTC
v_call: TRBV28; j_call: TRBJ2-7; clone_size: NA; d_call: TRBD2; cdr3_aa: CASSLFGLAYSYEQYF; cdr3_nt: TGTGCCAGCAGTTTATTTGGACTAGCCTACTCCTACGAGCAGTACTTC
v_call: TRBV11-2; j_call: TRBJ2-1; clone_size: NA; d_call: NA; cdr3_aa: CASSLIGNEQFF; cdr3_nt: TGTGCCAGCAGCTTAATCGGGAATGAGCAGTTCTTC
v_call: TRBV7-6; j_call: TRBJ2-1; clone_size: NA; d_call: TRBD2; cdr3_aa: CASSLITSGTTGYNEQFF; cdr3_nt: TGTGCCAGCAGCTTAATTACTAGCGGGACCACTGGATACAATGAGCAGTTCTTC
v_call: TRBV7-9; j_call: TRBJ1-2; clone_size: NA; d_call: NA; cdr3_aa: CASTLLDTGYGYTF; cdr3_nt: TGTGCCAGCACCCTTTTGGACACCGGCTATGGCTACACCTTC
v_call: TRBV6-1; j_call: TRBJ2-5; clone_size: NA; d_call: NA; cdr3_aa: CASSAYRGGQETQYF; cdr3_nt: TGTGCCAGCAGTGCCTACAGGGGAGGCCAAGAGACCCAGTACTTC
v_call: TRBV29-1; j_call: TRBJ2-7; clone_size: once; d_call: TRBD1; cdr3_aa: CSAEGTGAAEQYF; cdr3_nt: TGCAGCGCCGAAGGGACAGGGGCGGCCGAGCAGTACTTC
v_call: TRBV2; j_call: TRBJ2-3; clone_size: NA; d_call: NA; cdr3_aa: CASRGGRQYF; cdr3_nt: TGTGCCAGCAGGGGTGGAAGGCAGTATTTT
v_call: TRBV28; j_call: TRBJ2-3; clone_size: NA; d_call: TRBD2; cdr3_aa: CATSTPLAGGETDTQYF; cdr3_nt: TGTGCCACTTCAACCCCGCTAGCGGGAGGAGAGACAGATACGCAGTATTTT
v_call: TRBV11-2; j_call: TRBJ1-4; clone_size: NA; d_call: NA; cdr3_aa: CASSFAEELFF; cdr3_nt: TGTGCCAGCAGCTTTGCCGAGGAACTGTTTTTT